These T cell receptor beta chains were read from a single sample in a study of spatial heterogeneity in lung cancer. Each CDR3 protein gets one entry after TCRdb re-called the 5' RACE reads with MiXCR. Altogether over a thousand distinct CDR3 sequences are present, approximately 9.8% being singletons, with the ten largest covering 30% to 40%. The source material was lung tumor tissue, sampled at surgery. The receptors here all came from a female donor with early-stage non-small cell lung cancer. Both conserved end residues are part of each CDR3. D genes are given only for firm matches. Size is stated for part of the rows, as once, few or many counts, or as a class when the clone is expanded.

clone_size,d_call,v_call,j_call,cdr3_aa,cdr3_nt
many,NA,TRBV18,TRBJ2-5,CASSRPMAF,TGTGCCAGCTCCCGACCGATGGCATTC
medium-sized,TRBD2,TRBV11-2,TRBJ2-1,CASSPATSGIHNEQFF,TGTGCCAGCAGCCCAGCCACTAGCGGGATCCACAATGAGCAGTTCTTC
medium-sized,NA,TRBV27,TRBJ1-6,CASSPPGPRGSPLHF,TGTGCCAGCAGTCCACCGGGACCGAGGGGTTCACCCCTCCACTTT
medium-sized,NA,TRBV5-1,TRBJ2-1,CASSPTGGLGAGSYNEQFF,TGCGCCAGCAGCCCCACCGGGGGGTTGGGGGCCGGCTCCTACAATGAGCAGTTCTTC
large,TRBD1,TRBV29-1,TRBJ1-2,CSVVTGGYGYTF,TGCAGCGTTGTGACAGGGGGGTATGGCTACACCTTC
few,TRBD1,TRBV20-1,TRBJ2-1,CSAPTGRGEQFF,TGCAGTGCTCCGACAGGGAGAGGCGAGCAGTTCTTC
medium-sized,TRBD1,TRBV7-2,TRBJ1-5,CASSFGTGYSNQPQHF,TGTGCCAGCAGCTTTGGGACAGGTTATAGCAATCAGCCCCAGCATTTT
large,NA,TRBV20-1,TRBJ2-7,CSARDIGGDEQYF,TGCAGTGCTAGAGATATCGGGGGCGACGAGCAGTACTTC
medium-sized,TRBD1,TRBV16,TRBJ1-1,CASSPGQGGAEAFF,TGTGCCAGCAGCCCAGGACAGGGGGGTGCTGAAGCTTTCTTT
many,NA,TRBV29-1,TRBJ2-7,CSVEDLAYEQYF,TGCAGCGTTGAAGATCTGGCCTACGAGCAGTACTTC
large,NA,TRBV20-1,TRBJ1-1,CSAVGPSKGPEAFF,TGCAGTGCAGTAGGGCCCTCTAAAGGGCCTGAAGCTTTCTTT
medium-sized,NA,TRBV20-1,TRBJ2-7,CSAEDDSSYEQYF,TGCAGTGCGGAAGATGACTCCTCCTACGAGCAGTACTTC
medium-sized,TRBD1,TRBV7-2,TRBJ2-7,CASSLAPRGLSEQYF,TGTGCCAGCAGCTTAGCGCCCAGGGGGCTGAGCGAGCAGTACTTC
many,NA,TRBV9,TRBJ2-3,CASSASGASSTDTQYF,TGTGCCAGCAGCGCATCGGGAGCCTCTAGCACAGATACGCAGTATTTT
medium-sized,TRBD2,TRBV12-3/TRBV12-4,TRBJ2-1,CASSWGTSGRLEQFF,TGTGCCAGCAGTTGGGGGACTAGCGGGAGATTGGAGCAGTTCTTC
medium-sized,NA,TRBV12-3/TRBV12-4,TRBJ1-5,CASSFRGRGRGNQPQHF,TGTGCCAGCAGTTTTCGCGGGAGGGGACGAGGGAATCAGCCCCAGCATTTT
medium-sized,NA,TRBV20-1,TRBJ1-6,CSARPGGVWSPLHF,TGCAGTGCCCGCCCGGGGGGGGTCTGGTCACCCCTCCACTTT
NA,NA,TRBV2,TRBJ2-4,CASRGDSDIQYF,TGTGCCAGCAGGGGCGACAGTGACATTCAGTACTTC
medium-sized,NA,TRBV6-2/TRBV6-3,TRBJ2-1,CASRLDPGPNNEQFF,TGTGCCAGCAGGCTAGACCCCGGGCCAAACAATGAGCAGTTCTTC
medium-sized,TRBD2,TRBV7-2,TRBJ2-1,CASSSHRASGGEMDEQFF,TGTGCCAGCAGCTCCCACAGGGCTAGCGGGGGAGAGATGGATGAGCAGTTCTTC
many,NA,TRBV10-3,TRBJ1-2,CAISAETPTFYGYTF,TGTGCCATCAGTGCGGAGACGCCGACTTTCTATGGCTACACCTTC
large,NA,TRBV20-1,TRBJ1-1,CSARDIKNTEAFF,TGCAGTGCTAGGGACATCAAGAACACTGAAGCTTTCTTT
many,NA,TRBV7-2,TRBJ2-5,CASSLGGGKETQYF,TGTGCCAGCAGCTTAGGCGGAGGGAAAGAGACCCAGTACTTC
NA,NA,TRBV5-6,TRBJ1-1,CASSLVGSTLEAFF,TGTGCCAGCAGCTTGGTGGGATCAACGCTGGAAGCTTTCTTT
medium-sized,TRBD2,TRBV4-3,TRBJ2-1,CASSHLLAGGPASYNEQFF,TGCGCCAGCAGCCACCTCTTAGCGGGAGGGCCAGCGTCCTACAATGAGCAGTTCTTC
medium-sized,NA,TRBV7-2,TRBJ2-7,CASSSGQFSSYEQYF,TGTGCCAGCAGCTCCGGACAGTTTAGCTCCTACGAGCAGTACTTC
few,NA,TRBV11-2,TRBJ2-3,CASSEPGDITDTQYF,TGTGCCAGCAGCGAACCGGGAGACATCACAGATACGCAGTATTTT
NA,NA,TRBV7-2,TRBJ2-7,CASSLEGTFPYEQYF,TGTGCCAGCAGCTTAGAGGGGACTTTCCCCTACGAGCAGTACTTC
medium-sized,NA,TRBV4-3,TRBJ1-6,CASSVPGASAPLHF,TGCGCCAGCAGCGTACCGGGGGCGTCAGCACCCCTCCACTTT
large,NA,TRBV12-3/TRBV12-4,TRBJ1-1,CASSRLLNTEAFF,TGTGCCAGCAGCCGACTATTGAACACTGAAGCTTTCTTT
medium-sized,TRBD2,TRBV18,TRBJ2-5,CASSGTSQETQYF,TGTGCCAGCTCCGGGACTAGCCAAGAGACCCAGTACTTC
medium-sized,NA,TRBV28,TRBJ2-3,CASSFGDTQYF,TGTGCCAGCAGTTTCGGAGATACGCAGTATTTT
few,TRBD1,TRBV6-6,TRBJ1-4,CASTVGQEKLFF,TGTGCCAGCACCGTGGGACAGGAAAAACTGTTTTTT
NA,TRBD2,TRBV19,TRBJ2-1,CASSGGLAFGEQFF,TGTGCCAGTAGTGGGGGACTAGCATTTGGTGAGCAGTTCTTC
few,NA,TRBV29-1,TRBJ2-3,CSVGGRTTDTQYF,TGCAGCGTTGGAGGCAGAACCACAGATACGCAGTATTTT
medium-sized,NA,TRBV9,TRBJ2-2,CASRGHDTGELFF,TGTGCCAGCAGGGGACACGACACCGGGGAGCTGTTTTTT
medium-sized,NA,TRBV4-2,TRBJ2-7,CASSQDAAGILDEQYF,TGTGCCAGCAGCCAAGATGCGGCAGGGATTCTAGACGAGCAGTACTTC